This TCR beta chain was profiled in a study of blood T cell repertoires in COVID-19. CDR1 is SEHNR, CDR2 FQNEAQ, per germline (reference sequence). The CDR3 runs 14 residues. The V gene end was trimmed by 0 bases and the J gene end by 6 bases; junction bases not matched to a gene: 2. Authors' processing steps: Amplification of reference gene primers was used by the study to estimate nucleated cell counts. Clones were read by immunoSEQ multiplex PCR, and TCRdb kept only the in-frame ones, dropping some. The V and J calls and the clone size are those of that table, but D and trimming were determined from the DNA. The sample holds 200,000 to 250,000 clones; under 85% are singletons and the top ten take 7.5% to 9%.

The receptor's source is a woman of 80 years or more with COVID-19, enrolled during active disease. Material for sequencing was peripheral blood. The chain employs TRBV7-9 and TRBJ2-1; TRBD2 matches at 7 bases. The CDR3 sequence: CASSLAGGPNEQFF. In DNA form, the CDR3 reads TGTGCCAGCAGCTTAGCGGGAGGGCCCAATGAGCAGTTCTTC. Full variable domain (outside the CDR3, taken from reference TRBV7-9 and TRBJ2-1): DTGVSQNPRHKITKRGQNVTFRCDPISEHNRLYWYRQTLGQGPEFLTYFQNEAQLEKSRLLSDRFSAERPKGSFSTLEIQRTEQGDSAMYLCASSLAGGPNEQFFGPGTRLTVL.